This T cell receptor (beta chain) was obtained from a study of T cells expressing NK-cell markers. Whole-study results and caveats: The contribution of dominant NKG2C+ clonotypes to CD8+ T cells in several donors was roughly 1.0-8%. In several donors, dominant clonotypes made up about 28.3-65% of CD3+CD56-NKG2C+ cells.

The TCR beta cDNA came from 5'RACE template switching with UMIs. Reprocessing the 5' RACE reads, TCRdb reports a single entry for every CDR3 protein and omits DNA. This sample contains roughly 180,000 distinct CDR3 sequences. Germline CDR1 and CDR2: MNHNS and SASEGT. This CDR3 comprises 14 residues. To note about this clonotype: Its antigen is unknown.

The V gene is TRBV6-1, the J gene TRBJ2-1; TCRdb lists TRBD2, though no DNA is available to test this call. The clonotype comes from a woman between 18 and 69 years old in good health. Specimen: blood T cells: a sorted CD56 or NKG2C T cell subset, CD4+ or CD8+ T cells, or bulk PBMC T cells (not recorded which). Here the CDR3 reads CASRPGTSGTIFIF.